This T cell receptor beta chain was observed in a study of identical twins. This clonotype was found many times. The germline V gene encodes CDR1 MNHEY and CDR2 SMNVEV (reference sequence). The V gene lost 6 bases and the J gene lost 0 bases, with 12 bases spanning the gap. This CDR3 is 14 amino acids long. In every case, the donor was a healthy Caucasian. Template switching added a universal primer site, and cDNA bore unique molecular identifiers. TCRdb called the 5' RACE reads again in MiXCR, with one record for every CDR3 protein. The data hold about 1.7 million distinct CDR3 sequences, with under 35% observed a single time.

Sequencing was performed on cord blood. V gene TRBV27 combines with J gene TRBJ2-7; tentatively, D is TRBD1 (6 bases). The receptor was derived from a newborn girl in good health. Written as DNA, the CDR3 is TGTGCCAGCAGCCCCACAGGGATCTCCTACGAGCAGTACTTC. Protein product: CASSPTGISYEQYF.